Shown below are 26 T cell receptor beta chains from a single sample sequenced in a study of regulatory T cells in long-lasting Graves disease (dated by TCRdb to the early 2020s). Library generation was performed with multiplex PCR. Sequencer: Illumina HiSeq 4000. To build TCR beta libraries, CDR3 regions were amplified by Arm-PCR using iRepertoire HTBI primers. In TCRdb, the public reads were trimmed at Q25 with fastp and aligned with MiXCR, with productive beta chains retained. Entries that share a CDR3 protein sequence are merged under the most common genes and DNA. Counted in this sample were about 470,000 distinct CDR3 sequences; roughly 21% of them appeared once. The top ten clonotypes cover about 7% of the sample. The time point label, as the study defines it: persistent/refractory GD, antithyroid drugs over 5 years with positive TRAb. For both TCR sequencing and RNA sequencing, RNA was extracted from PBMCs in TRIzol.

The sequences come from peripheral blood mononuclear cells (PBMCs), collected when the disease was refractory, from a patient treated with antithyroid drugs. The receptors derive from a female donor with Graves disease.

This clonotype was observed at least ten times. The genes are TRBV5-1 and TRBJ1-1; D perhaps matches TRBD1 (5 bases). Per the germline V gene, CDR1 is SGHRS and CDR2 is YFSETQ. The V gene lost 3 bases and the J gene lost 3 bases, with 12 bases spanning the gap. This CDR3 region has 14 residues. The CDR3 reads CASSSQRGDTEAFF. Here the CDR3 DNA reads TGCGCCAGCAGCTCACAAAGAGGGGACACTGAAGCTTTCTTT.

This clonotype has more than one count but fewer than ten. The DNA for the CDR3 is TGCAGTGCTAGAGCATTACAGGGGCGAGCTAACTATGGCTACACCTTC. Translating gives CSARALQGRANYGYTF. The V gene is TRBV20-1, the J gene TRBJ1-2, with 7 bases aligning to TRBD1. This CDR3 spans 16 amino acids. Trimming removed 1 base from V and 0 bases from J; junction bases left unmatched: 8. Germline lookup yields CDR1 DFQATT and CDR2 SNEGSKA (reference sequence).

This clonotype was counted at least ten times. V and J are TRBV6-2 or TRBV6-3 and TRBJ1-5; a weak D match, TRBD1 (5 bases). This CDR3 has 15 residues. CDR1 is MNHEY, CDR2 SVGEGT, per germline. The V and J ends lost 0 bases and 7 bases respectively, with 13 bases between them. CDR3 sequence: CASSYSSSSGQPQHF. The CDR3 DNA reads TGTGCCAGCAGTTACTCATCCAGCTCAGGGCAGCCCCAGCATTTT.

This clonotype showed up many times. J is TRBJ1-1 and V is TRBV28, with 7 bases matching TRBD1. With V trimmed by 5 bases and J by 11 bases, 11 bases remained unmatched. Germline loops: CDR1 MDHEN, CDR2 SYDVKM. The CDR3 extends over 13 amino acids. The CDR3, as DNA: TGTGCCAGCAGTCCTCCGACAGGGCGGGTGGCTTTCTTT. Protein: CASSPPTGRVAFF.

The chain joins TRBV6-5 to TRBJ2-3; D is uncertain. Germline V gene sequence: CDR1 MNHEY, CDR2 SVGAGI. The V and J ends lost 4 bases and 6 bases respectively, with 17 bases between them. The CDR3 runs to 15 residues. The CDR3 nucleotides are TGTGCCAGCAGTTCCATTGGGGTCGAAGGGGATACGCAGTATTTT. Translation gives CASSSIGVEGDTQYF.

The genes are TRBV15 and TRBJ2-2, with unresolved D. This CDR3 spans 12 amino acids. From germline, CDR1 is LNHNV and CDR2 YYDKDF (reference sequence). Trimming pared 1 base from V and 7 bases from J, leaving 4 bases between. The CDR3 DNA sequence: TGTGCCACCAGCAGAGTTAACGGGGAGCTGTTTTTT. Protein product: CATSRVNGELFF.

At least ten counts were recorded for this clonotype. The V call is TRBV19, the J call TRBJ1-4, with D perhaps TRBD1 (5 bases). V dropped 2 bases and J dropped 5 bases, with 18 bases sitting between them. The CDR3 spans 17 residues. Germline assignment: CDR1 LNHDA and CDR2 SQIVND (reference sequence). This CDR3 is CASSIKDRRWGNEKLFF. The CDR3 DNA reads TGTGCCAGTAGTATAAAGGACCGACGATGGGGGAATGAAAAACTGTTTTTT.

The sample holds a few counts of this clonotype. The V gene is TRBV19, the J gene TRBJ1-5; possibly TRBD1 for D (5 bases). The V gene's germline CDR1 is LNHDA and CDR2 SQIVND (reference sequence). The length of the CDR3 is 15 residues. The ends were cut back, 4 bases at V and 0 bases at J, with 10 bases in the middle. CDR3 loop: CASSRDGYSNQPQHF. Here the CDR3 DNA reads TGTGCCAGTAGTAGGGACGGTTATAGCAATCAGCCCCAGCATTTT. The entire variable domain, with the rest obtained from reference TRBV19 and TRBJ1-5, is as follows: DGGITQSPKYLFRKEGQNVTLSCEQNLNHDAMYWYRQDPGQGLRLIYYSQIVNDFQKGDIAEGYSVSREKKESFPLTVTSAQKNPTAFYLCASSRDGYSNQPQHFGDGTRLSIL.

This clonotype was counted between two and nine times. In DNA, the CDR3 is TGTGCCAGCACCTCTGGAGGGGACACCGGGGAGCTGTTTTTT. Its protein product is CASTSGGDTGELFF. The rearrangement uses TRBV9 and TRBJ2-2; D perhaps matches TRBD2 (6 bases). The germline V and J ends were trimmed by 6 bases and 3 bases, with 12 bases remaining between them. Germline CDR1 SGDLS, CDR2 YYNGEE. The CDR3 spans 14 residues.

This clonotype was counted between two and nine times. The chain is built from TRBV6-2 or TRBV6-3 and TRBJ2-2; D is unresolved. The CDR3 covers 14 residues. V was cut by 7 bases and J by 6 bases, with 15 bases left in between. Germline lookup yields CDR1 MNHEY and CDR2 SVGEGT. The CDR3 here is CASTPSGWAGELFF. The CDR3 DNA follows: TGTGCCAGCACCCCCTCCGGGTGGGCCGGGGAGCTGTTTTTT.

This clonotype has only one observation. This chain uses TRBV29-1 with TRBJ1-1; tentative D call: TRBD1 (6 bases). The CDR3 loop spans 12 amino acids. Germline CDR1 is SQVTM and CDR2 is ANQGSEA. This chain's CDR3 is CSSSQPGDEAFF. The DNA for the CDR3 is TGCAGTTCCTCCCAGCCAGGGGATGAAGCTTTCTTT.

This CDR3 reads CASSADSNTGELFF. For the CDR3, the DNA is TGTGCCAGCAGCGCGGACTCGAACACCGGGGAGCTGTTTTTT. The V call is TRBV9, the J call TRBJ2-2, with TRBD2 as a possible D gene (5 bases). This CDR3 contains 14 residues. Trimming took 3 bases from V and 0 from J, leaving 6 bases between them. The germline V gene encodes CDR1 SGDLS and CDR2 YYNGEE. The full variable domain, completed using reference TRBV9 and TRBJ2-2, is DSGVTQTPKHLITATGQRVTLRCSPRSGDLSVYWYQQSLDQGLQFLIQYYNGEERAKGNILERFSAQQFPDLHSELNLSSLELGDSALYFCASSADSNTGELFFGEGSRLTVL.

The V and J genes are TRBV5-1 and TRBJ2-5, with TRBD1 matching 9 bases. The V segment lost 0 bases and the J segment 1 base; nucleotides outside the gene matches: 4. The CDR3 is made up of 16 amino acids. The V gene's germline CDR1 is SGHRS and CDR2 YFSETQ. CDR3 sequence (DNA): TGCGCCAGCAGCTTGGGAGGACAGGGGCCCCAAGAGACCCAGTACTTC. It is translated as CASSLGGQGPQETQYF.

This clonotype appeared a few times. This sequence joins TRBV5-4 and TRBJ1-1, with D perhaps matching TRBD1 (5 bases). The CDR3 has 15 amino acids. V was shortened by 0 bases and J by 0 bases, with 9 bases between the two germline ends. The V gene's germline CDR1 is SGHNT and CDR2 YYREEE (reference sequence). The CDR3 here is CASSLAAGMNTEAFF. The CDR3 nucleotides read TGTGCCAGCAGCTTGGCGGCAGGGATGAACACTGAAGCTTTCTTT.

At least ten counts were recorded for this clonotype. The genes are TRBV12-3 or TRBV12-4 and TRBJ1-2, with TRBD1 identical over 10 bases. CDR3 length: 15 residues. V lost 6 bases, J lost 2 bases, and 6 bases stayed unmatched. CDR3 region: CASSSTGQGNYGYTF. CDR3 DNA sequence: TGTGCCAGCAGCTCCACGGGACAGGGGAACTATGGCTACACCTTC.

V usage is TRBV12-3 or TRBV12-4 and J usage is TRBJ2-7; unclear D gene. There are 12 residues in the CDR3. V was shortened by 9 bases and J by 0 bases, with 9 bases between the two germline ends. In DNA form, the CDR3 reads TGTGCCAGTGCGACTGTCTCCTACGAGCAGTACTTC. Translated: CASATVSYEQYF.

This clonotype has just a few counts. The chain couples TRBV7-2 to TRBJ2-2, with TRBD1 matching over 9 bases. V lost 0 bases to trimming and J lost 1 base; unmatched junction nucleotides: 3. The CDR3 contains 17 residues. Per the germline V gene, CDR1 is SGHTA and CDR2 is FQGNSA. CDR3 DNA: TGTGCCAGCAGCTTAGCCCCGGGACAGGGGAACACCGGGGAGCTGTTTTTT. Residues: CASSLAPGQGNTGELFF.

This clonotype was seen ten or more times. This sequence joins TRBV27 and TRBJ1-1; 9 bases agree with TRBD1. Germline V gives CDR1 MNHEY, CDR2 SMNVEV (reference sequence). Losses at the gene ends were 4 bases for V and 3 bases for J; bases not matched to a gene: 6. The length of the CDR3 is 15 residues. The CDR3 DNA follows: TGTGCCAGCAGTTCACAGGGGGCATCGGACACTGAAGCTTTCTTT. This codes for CASSSQGASDTEAFF.

This clonotype has just a few counts. This may be a read error: a much more frequent sequence differs by one nucleotide. CDR3 bases: TGTGCCAGCAGTTTAACGGCGGTTTATCGTGGCCACACCTTC. Protein sequence: CASSLTAVYRGHTF. The genes are TRBV28 and TRBJ1-2, with unresolved D. The V gene's germline CDR1 is MDHEN and CDR2 SYDVKM. The CDR3 has 14 residues.

This clonotype was seen more than once but under ten times. The J gene is TRBJ2-7, the V gene TRBV20-1; 7 bases agree with TRBD1. CDR1 and CDR2 (germline): DFQATT, SNEGSKA (reference sequence). The CDR3 consists of 14 residues. The V and J ends lost 4 bases and 4 bases, in that order; junction bases with no gene match: 10. CDR3 protein: CSATRTGQGYEQYF. For the CDR3, the DNA is TGCAGTGCTACCCGGACAGGTCAAGGTTACGAGCAGTACTTC.

Many counts were recorded for this clonotype. The rearrangement links TRBV28 to TRBJ1-1; 10 bases map to TRBD1. Trimming took 8 bases from V and 4 from J; bases not matched to a gene: 10. The V gene's germline CDR1 is MDHEN and CDR2 SYDVKM. The CDR3 runs to 15 residues. Here the CDR3 DNA reads TGTGCCAGCCCCGGAGGACAGGGGGGCCTCACTGAAGCTTTCTTT. It codes for CASPGGQGGLTEAFF.

This clonotype was seen once. A read error may be the cause here, since a much bigger clone is one base away. J is TRBJ2-7 and V is TRBV2; D uncertain. V shed 6 bases and J shed 2 bases, with 14 bases lying between them. The germline gives CDR1 SNHLY, CDR2 FYNNEI. The CDR3 spans 14 residues. CDR3 loop: CASSAAGATYEQYF. In nucleotides, the CDR3 is TGTGCCAGCAGCGCCGCTGGAGCGACCTACGAGCAGTACTTC.

In DNA, the CDR3 is TGTGCCAGCAGCTTAGGGACTAGCGGGGGGGTGGTGTTCTTC. This encodes CASSLGTSGGVVFF. V usage is TRBV7-2 and J usage is TRBJ2-1; TRBD2 agrees at 15 bases. The J segment lost 15 bases and the V segment lost 1 base, leaving 4 bases of the junction unmatched. The CDR3 consists of 14 residues. Looked up from germline, CDR1 is SGHTA and CDR2 is FQGNSA.

This clonotype was counted at least ten times. The chain combines TRBV28 with TRBJ2-7; TRBD2 is a possible D gene (6 bases). Germline values: CDR1 MDHEN, CDR2 SYDVKM. CDR3 length: 13 amino acids. The germline V and J ends were trimmed by 3 bases and 4 bases, with 10 bases remaining between them. CDR3 loop: CASSLSSAYEQYF. Written as DNA, the CDR3 is TGTGCCAGCAGTTTGTCTAGCGCGTACGAGCAGTACTTC.

This clonotype was detected a few times. The rearrangement uses TRBV19 and TRBJ2-7; D possibly corresponds to TRBD2 (6 bases). The CDR3 consists of 15 residues. Germline V CDR1 and CDR2: LNHDA, SQIVND (reference sequence). V lost 1 base and J 5 bases, leaving 15 bases between the germline ends. The CDR3 nucleotides read TGTGCCAGTAGTATAGGAGGGCTAGCGATCCACGAGCAGTACTTC. Its protein product is CASSIGGLAIHEQYF.

The V gene is TRBV9, the J gene TRBJ2-3, with a tentative D call TRBD1 (6 bases). The CDR3 has 15 amino acids. Germline CDR1 and CDR2: SGDLS and YYNGEE. V shed 4 bases and J shed 1 base, with 13 bases lying between them. As DNA, the CDR3 is TGTGCCAGCAGCAAAACAGGGTACCGCACAGATACGCAGTATTTT. The encoded protein is CASSKTGYRTDTQYF.